This TCR beta chain was recorded in a study of T-cell reconstitution after alpha-beta-depleted transplantation in children (dated by TCRdb to 2016 to 2018). Study-wide context: Using TCR repertoire profiling, the study quantitatively followed how T-cell immune reconstitution unfolded in children after TCRalphabeta/CD19-depleted allogeneic hematopoietic cell transplantation. What the research found in general, with its limitations: About two months after transplant, the apparently early recovery of alphabetaT-cell counts reportedly depended on just several hundred clones that had expanded rapidly and came from non-depleted graft cells. Over the following months the frequencies of hyperexpanded clones went down, and after one year T-cell counts and TCRbeta diversity were mostly credited to newly produced T cells. The high TCRbeta diversity at day 60 in some patients was ascribed to recipient T cells and intrathymic progenitors that had survived conditioning.

The sample's treatment or condition, from its label and the paper: allogeneic hematopoietic cell transplantation with graft depleted of TCRalphabeta T cells and CD19 B cells. Transplant recipients were children who received TCRalphabeta/CD19-depleted allogeneic hematopoietic cell grafts. Taken from the germline V gene, the CDR1 and CDR2 loops are LGHNA and YSLEER. The CDR3 holds 16 amino acids from the cysteine to the valine. CDR3 DNA only is kept here, 48 bases in frame from base 1. At the junction V is shortened by 0 bases and J by 2 bases, with 14 bases in between. This clonotype has ten or more counts. Which antigen it targets is not known. Base qualities are not provided; no much larger clone lies one nucleotide away. The library was generated by PCR. TCRdb names Illumina HiSeq 2500 as the instrument used. To normalize quantification of the TCRbeta repertoire, the TCR libraries were built with molecular barcoding that relied on unique molecular identifiers. TCRdb applied fastp at Q25 and MiXCR to the public reads, then kept only in-frame beta chains. Every CDR3 protein is listed once, alongside the most common genes and DNA of its rows. This sample holds about 460,000 distinct CDR3 sequences; approximately 10% were observed only once. 12% to 15% of the sample rests with the top ten.

The clonotype was recovered from a female patient aged 2-9 years who had a stem cell transplant for aplastic anemia, so the T cells may come from the graft donor. Sample: PBMCs, mostly from graft donor cells, taken 180 days after TCRalphabeta/CD19-depleted stem cell transplant. The chain joins TRBV4-3 to TRBJ2-7, and TRBD1 may be the D gene, going by 6 matching bases. This receptor carries the CDR3 CASSQETQGRPYEQYV. The DNA sequence reads TGCGCCAGCAGCCAAGAGACCCAGGGGCGTCCCTACGAGCAGTACGTC.